This T cell receptor beta chain was identified during a study of blood T cell repertoires in COVID-19. Study information: The origin of the acute and convalescent COVID-19 samples was the United States, Italy and Spain. T cells, B-cell-depleted T cells, or PBMCs supplied cDNA or gDNA.

V lost 4 bases, J lost 0 bases, and 5 bases stayed unmatched. The germline gives CDR1 MDHEN, CDR2 SYDVKM. The CDR3 covers 15 residues. Per the original data handling: By means of reference gene primer amplification, nucleated cell counts were estimated. TCRdb's copy holds only in-frame clones and misses some; the assay was immunoSEQ multiplex PCR. V, J and clone size reflect that table, while D and trimming were determined from the DNA. Altogether under 200,000 clones are present, around 74% being singletons, with the ten largest covering 2.5% to 3%. The receptor was isolated from a man between 65 and 80 years old with acute or convalescent COVID-19. V gene TRBV28 combines with J gene TRBJ2-7; 8 positions agree with TRBD1. The specimen sequenced was peripheral blood. CDR3 nucleotide sequence: TGTGCCAGCAGTTCGACAGGGGTCCCCTCCTACGAGCAGTACTTC. Translating it yields CASSSTGVPSYEQYF.